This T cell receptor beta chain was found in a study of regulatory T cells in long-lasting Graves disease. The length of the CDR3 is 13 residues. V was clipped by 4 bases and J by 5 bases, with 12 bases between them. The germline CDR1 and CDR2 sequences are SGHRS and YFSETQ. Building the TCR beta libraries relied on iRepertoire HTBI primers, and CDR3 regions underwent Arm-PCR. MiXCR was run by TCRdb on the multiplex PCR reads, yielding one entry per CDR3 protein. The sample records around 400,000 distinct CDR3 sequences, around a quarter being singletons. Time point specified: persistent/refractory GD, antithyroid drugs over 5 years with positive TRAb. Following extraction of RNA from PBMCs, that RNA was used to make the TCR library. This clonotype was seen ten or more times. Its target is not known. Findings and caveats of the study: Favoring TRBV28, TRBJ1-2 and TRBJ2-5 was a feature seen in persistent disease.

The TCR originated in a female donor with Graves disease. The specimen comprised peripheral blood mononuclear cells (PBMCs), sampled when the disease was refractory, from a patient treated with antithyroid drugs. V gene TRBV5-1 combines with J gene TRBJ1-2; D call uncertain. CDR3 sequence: CASSPGEGYGYTF. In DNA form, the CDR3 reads TGCGCCAGCAGCCCCGGGGAAGGGTATGGCTACACCTTC.